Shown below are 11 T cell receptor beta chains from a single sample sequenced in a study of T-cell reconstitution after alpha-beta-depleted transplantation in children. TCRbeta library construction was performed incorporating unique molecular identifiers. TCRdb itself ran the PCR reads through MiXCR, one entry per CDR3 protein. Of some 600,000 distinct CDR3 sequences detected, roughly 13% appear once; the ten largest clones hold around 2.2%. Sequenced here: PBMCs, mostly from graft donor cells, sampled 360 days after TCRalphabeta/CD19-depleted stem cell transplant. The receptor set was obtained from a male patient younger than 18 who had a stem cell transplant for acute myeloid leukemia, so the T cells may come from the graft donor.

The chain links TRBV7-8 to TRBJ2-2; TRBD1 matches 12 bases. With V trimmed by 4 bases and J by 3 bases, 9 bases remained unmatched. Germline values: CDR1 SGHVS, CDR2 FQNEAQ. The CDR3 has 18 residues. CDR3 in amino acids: CASSSRDRGPGDTGELFF. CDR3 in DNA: TGTGCCAGCAGCTCCCGGGACAGGGGGCCCGGGGACACCGGGGAGCTGTTTTTT.

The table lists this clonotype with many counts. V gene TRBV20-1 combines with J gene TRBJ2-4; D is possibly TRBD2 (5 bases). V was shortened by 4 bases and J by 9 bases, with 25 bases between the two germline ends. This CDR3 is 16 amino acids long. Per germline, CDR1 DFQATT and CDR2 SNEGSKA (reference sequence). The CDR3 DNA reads TGCAGTGCTATGAGAGGGCCGGAAAGATTTGTCGGCATTCAGTACTTC. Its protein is CSAMRGPERFVGIQYF.

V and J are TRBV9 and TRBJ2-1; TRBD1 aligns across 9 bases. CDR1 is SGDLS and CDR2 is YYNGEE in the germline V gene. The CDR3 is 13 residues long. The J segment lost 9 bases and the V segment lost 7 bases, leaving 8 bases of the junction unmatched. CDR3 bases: TGTGCCAGCGGGTTGACAGGGGGTACTGAGCAGTTCTTC. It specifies CASGLTGGTEQFF.

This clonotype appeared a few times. The CDR3 bases are TGTGCCAGCAGCCATCCTACTAGCGGGAGTTTCAGCGAGCAGTACTTC. This translates into CASSHPTSGSFSEQYF. The V and J genes are TRBV4-2 and TRBJ2-7; 11 positions agree with TRBD2. The ends lost 3 bases at V and 6 bases at J; junction bases unmatched: 10. Germline assignment: CDR1 LGHNA and CDR2 YNFKEQ. The CDR3 extends over 16 amino acids.

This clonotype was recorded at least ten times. CDR3 in amino acids: CASSPTGSGELFF. The CDR3 DNA reads TGTGCCAGCAGCCCCACGGGATCCGGGGAGCTGTTTTTT. The J gene is TRBJ2-2, the V gene TRBV6-1; possible D gene TRBD2, 5 bases. Trimming left V 6 bases short and J 6 bases short, with 11 bases between. There are 13 residues in the CDR3. Germline V gives CDR1 MNHNS, CDR2 SASEGT.

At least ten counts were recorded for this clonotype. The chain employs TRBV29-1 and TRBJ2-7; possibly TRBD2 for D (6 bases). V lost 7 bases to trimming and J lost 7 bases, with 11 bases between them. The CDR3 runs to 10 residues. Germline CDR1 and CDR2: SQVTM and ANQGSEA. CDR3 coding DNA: TGCAGCGCCGGGGGTACGGAGCAGTACTTC. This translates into CSAGGTEQYF.

The CDR3 region is CASSDSGLYSYEQYF. The CDR3, as DNA: TGTGCCAGCAGCGATTCTGGACTTTACTCCTACGAGCAGTACTTC. The rearrangement links TRBV7-9 to TRBJ2-7; weak D call: TRBD2 (5 bases). The CDR3 is 15 residues long. Looked up from germline, CDR1 is SEHNR and CDR2 is FQNEAQ (reference sequence). V lost 5 bases and J lost 0, with 14 bases in between.

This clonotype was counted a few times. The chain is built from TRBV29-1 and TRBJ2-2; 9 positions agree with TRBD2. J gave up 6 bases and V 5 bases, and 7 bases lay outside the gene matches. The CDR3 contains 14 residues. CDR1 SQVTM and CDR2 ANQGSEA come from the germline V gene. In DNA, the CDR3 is TGCAGCGTTTCTTCTAGCGGGAATGCCGGGGAGCTGTTTTTT. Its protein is CSVSSSGNAGELFF.

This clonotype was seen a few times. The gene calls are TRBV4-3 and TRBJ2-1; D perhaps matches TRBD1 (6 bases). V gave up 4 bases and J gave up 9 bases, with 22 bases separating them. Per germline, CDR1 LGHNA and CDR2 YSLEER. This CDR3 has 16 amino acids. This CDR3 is CASSRAQGPNRGEQFF. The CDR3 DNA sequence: TGCGCCAGCAGCCGGGCACAGGGACCGAATCGGGGTGAGCAGTTCTTC.

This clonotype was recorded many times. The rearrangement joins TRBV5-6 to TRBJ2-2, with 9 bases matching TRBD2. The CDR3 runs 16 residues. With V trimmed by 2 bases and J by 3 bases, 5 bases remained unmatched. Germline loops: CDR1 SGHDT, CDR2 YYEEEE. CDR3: CASSFMTSGYTGELFF. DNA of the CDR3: TGTGCCAGCAGCTTTATGACTAGCGGATACACCGGGGAGCTGTTTTTT.

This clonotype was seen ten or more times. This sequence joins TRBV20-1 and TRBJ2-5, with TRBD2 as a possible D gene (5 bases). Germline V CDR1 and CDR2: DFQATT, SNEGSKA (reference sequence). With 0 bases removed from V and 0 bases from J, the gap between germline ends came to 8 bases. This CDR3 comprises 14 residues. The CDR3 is CSARDRGYQETQYF. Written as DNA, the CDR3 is TGCAGTGCTAGAGATCGCGGGTACCAAGAGACCCAGTACTTC.